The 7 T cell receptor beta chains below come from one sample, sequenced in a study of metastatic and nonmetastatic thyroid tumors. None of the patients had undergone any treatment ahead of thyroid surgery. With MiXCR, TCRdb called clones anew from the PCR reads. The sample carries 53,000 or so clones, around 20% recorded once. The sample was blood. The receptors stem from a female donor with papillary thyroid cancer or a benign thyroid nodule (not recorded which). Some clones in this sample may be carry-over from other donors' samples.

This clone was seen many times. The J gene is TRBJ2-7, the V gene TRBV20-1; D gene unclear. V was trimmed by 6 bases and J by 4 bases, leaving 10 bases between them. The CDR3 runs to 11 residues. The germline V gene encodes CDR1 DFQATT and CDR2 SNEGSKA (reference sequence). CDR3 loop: CSAQMVYEQYF. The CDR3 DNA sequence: TGCAGTGCCCAGATGGTGTACGAGCAGTACTTC.

The CDR3, as DNA: TGCAGTGCAACGGACGGGACAATCTTCTCTGGAAACACCATATATTTT. This translates into CSATDGTIFSGNTIYF. The V call is TRBV20-1, the J call TRBJ1-3; D perhaps matches TRBD1 (6 bases). Germline V CDR1 and CDR2: DFQATT, SNEGSKA (reference sequence). V was clipped by 6 bases and J by 0 bases, with 18 bases between them. This CDR3 comprises 16 residues.

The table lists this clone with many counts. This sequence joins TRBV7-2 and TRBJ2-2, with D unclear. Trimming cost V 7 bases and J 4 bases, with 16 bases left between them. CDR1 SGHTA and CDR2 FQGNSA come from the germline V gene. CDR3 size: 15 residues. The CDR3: CASTRYRFATGELFF. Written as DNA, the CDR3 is TGTGCCAGCACTAGGTATAGGTTCGCCACCGGGGAGCTGTTTTTT.

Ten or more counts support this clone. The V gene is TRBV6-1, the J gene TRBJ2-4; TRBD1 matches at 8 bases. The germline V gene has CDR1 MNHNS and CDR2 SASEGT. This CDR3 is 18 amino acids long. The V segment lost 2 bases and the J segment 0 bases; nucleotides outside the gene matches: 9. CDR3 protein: CASSERVGTGLAKNIQYF. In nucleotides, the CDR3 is TGTGCCAGCAGTGAACGCGTAGGGACAGGATTAGCCAAAAACATTCAGTACTTC.

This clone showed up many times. CDR3 in DNA: TGTGCCACCAGGGGACTAGCGGGAGACGCCGGGGAGCTGTTTTTT. Protein: CATRGLAGDAGELFF. This sequence joins TRBV15 and TRBJ2-2; 14 bases map to TRBD2. Per germline, CDR1 LNHNV and CDR2 YYDKDF (reference sequence). The CDR3 contains 15 residues. V was pared by 6 bases and J by 6 bases, with 3 bases of the junction left unmatched.

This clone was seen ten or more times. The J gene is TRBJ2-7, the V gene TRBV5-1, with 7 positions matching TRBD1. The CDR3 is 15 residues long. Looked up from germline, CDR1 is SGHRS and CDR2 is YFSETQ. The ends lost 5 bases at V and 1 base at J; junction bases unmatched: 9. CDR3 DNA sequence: TGCGCCAGCAGAACCGACAGGGTCGGGTCCTACGAGCAGTACTTC. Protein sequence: CASRTDRVGSYEQYF.

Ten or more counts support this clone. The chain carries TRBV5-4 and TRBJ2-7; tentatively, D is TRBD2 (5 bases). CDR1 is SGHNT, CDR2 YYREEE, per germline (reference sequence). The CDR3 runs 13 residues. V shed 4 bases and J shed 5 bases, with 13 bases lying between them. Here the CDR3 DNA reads TGTGCCAGCAGCGTGGACTTGATGGACGAGCAGTACTTC. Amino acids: CASSVDLMDEQYF.